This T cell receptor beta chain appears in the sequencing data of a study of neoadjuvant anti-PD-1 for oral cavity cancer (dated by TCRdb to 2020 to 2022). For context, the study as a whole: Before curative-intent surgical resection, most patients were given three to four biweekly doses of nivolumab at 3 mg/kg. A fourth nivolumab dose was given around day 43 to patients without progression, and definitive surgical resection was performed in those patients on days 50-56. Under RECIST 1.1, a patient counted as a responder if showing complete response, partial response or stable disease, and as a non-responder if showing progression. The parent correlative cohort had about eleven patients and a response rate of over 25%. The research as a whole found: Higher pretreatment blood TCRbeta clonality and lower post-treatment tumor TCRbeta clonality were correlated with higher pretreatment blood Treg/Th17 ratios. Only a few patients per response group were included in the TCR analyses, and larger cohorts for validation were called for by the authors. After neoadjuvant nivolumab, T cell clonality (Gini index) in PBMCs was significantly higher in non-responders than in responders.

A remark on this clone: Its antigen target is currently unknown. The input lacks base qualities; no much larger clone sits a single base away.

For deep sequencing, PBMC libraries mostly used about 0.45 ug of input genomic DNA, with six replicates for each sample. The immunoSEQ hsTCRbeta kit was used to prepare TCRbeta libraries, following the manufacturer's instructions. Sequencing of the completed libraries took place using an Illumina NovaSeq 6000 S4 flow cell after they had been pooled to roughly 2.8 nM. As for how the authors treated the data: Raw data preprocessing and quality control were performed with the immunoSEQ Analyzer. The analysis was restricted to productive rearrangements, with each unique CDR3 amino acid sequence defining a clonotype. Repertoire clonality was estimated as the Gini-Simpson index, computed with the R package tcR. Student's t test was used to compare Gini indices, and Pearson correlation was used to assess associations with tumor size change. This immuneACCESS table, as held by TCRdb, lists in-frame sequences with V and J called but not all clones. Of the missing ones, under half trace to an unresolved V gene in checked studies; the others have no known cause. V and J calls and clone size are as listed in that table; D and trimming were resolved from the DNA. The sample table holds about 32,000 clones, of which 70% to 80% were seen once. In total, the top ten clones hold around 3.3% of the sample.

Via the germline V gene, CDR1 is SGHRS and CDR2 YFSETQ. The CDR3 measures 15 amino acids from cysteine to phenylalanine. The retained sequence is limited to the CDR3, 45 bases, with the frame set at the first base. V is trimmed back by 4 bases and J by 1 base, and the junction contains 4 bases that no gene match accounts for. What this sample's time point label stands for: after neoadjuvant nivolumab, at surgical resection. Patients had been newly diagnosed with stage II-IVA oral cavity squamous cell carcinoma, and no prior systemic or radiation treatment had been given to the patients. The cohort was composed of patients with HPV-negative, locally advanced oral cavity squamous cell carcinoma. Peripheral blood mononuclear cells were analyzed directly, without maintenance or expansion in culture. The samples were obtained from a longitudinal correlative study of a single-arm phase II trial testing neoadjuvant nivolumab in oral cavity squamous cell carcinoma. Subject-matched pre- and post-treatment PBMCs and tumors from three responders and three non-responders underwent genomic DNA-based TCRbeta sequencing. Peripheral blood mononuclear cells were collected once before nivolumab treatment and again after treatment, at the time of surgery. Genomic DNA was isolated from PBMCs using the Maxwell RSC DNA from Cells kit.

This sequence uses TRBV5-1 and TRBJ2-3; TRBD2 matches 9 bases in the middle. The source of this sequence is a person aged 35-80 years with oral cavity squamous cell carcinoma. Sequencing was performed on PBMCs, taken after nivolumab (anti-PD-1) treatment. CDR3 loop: CASSKRTSGTDTQYF. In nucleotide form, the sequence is TGCGCCAGCAGCAAAAGGACTAGCGGCACAGATACGCAGTATTTT.